The 20 T cell receptor beta chains presented below share a single source sample, sequenced in a study of post-analysis software for immune sequencing data (dated by TCRdb to 2013 to 2016). The method was PCR. The instrument was an Illumina HiSeq 2500. Unique molecular identifiers were incorporated into TCR beta cDNA libraries to reduce PCR and sequencing biases. TCRdb cleaned the public reads at Q25 with fastp, built clones with MiXCR and kept in-frame beta chains. Rows merge per CDR3 protein into single entries with the most common DNA and genes. The sample records about 820,000 distinct CDR3 sequences, roughly 50% of which are singletons. The ten largest clonotypes hold about 4.5% of the sample. The full study reports these points: Patients showed significantly higher frequencies than controls for roughly five TRBV segments, among them TRBV5-6, TRBV5-1 and TRBV20-1.

Their specific antigens are unknown. Sequencing input: blood. These receptors all stem from a girl aged 5 to 17 with multiple sclerosis.

Notes on this clonotype: Possible read error: a much larger clone is one base away. V is TRBV10-3 and J is TRBJ2-3; D is undetermined. This CDR3 is built from 15 residues. Germline values: CDR1 ENHRY, CDR2 SYGVKD. CDR3: CAVSALFPNTDTQYF. The CDR3 DNA sequence: TGTGCCGTCAGTGCTTTGTTCCCGAACACAGATACGCAGTATTTT.

V usage is TRBV5-1 and J usage is TRBJ2-6, with D tentatively TRBD1 (6 bases). V was cut by 0 bases and J by 2 bases, with 12 bases left in between. The CDR3 covers 17 residues. CDR1 SGHRS and CDR2 YFSETQ come from the germline V gene. In nucleotides, the CDR3 is TGCGCCAGCAGCTTGGTTCAGGGGCCGCCTGGGGCCAACGTCCTGACTTTC. Protein sequence: CASSLVQGPPGANVLTF.

There are a few counts of this clonotype. The chain uses TRBV20-1 and TRBJ2-3; D remains unclear. The CDR3 is 13 amino acids. Trimming took off 4 bases at V and 0 bases at J, with 8 bases between the two ends. CDR1 and CDR2 from the germline V gene are DFQATT and SNEGSKA (reference sequence). CDR3: CSAISASTDTQYF. The CDR3 nucleotides read TGCAGTGCTATTTCAGCTAGCACAGATACGCAGTATTTT.

About this clonotype itself: Relative to the germline gene, one junction end is altered; a read error may explain this. This chain links TRBV4-2 with TRBJ1-4; TRBD1 agrees at 10 bases. Germline values: CDR1 LGHNA, CDR2 YNFKEQ. This CDR3 region has 13 residues. CDR3 bases: TGTGCCAGCAGCCGACAGGGGGCTGAAAAACGGTTTTTT. It yields the protein CASSRQGAEKRFF.

The chain employs TRBV4-1 and TRBJ2-5; D is unresolved. Between the trimmed V and J ends, which lost 0 bases and 2 bases, there was a span of 19 bases. This CDR3 is built from 18 residues. The germline V gene encodes CDR1 MGHRA and CDR2 YSYEKL. CDR3 protein: CASSQDGVAGRRQETQYF. CDR3 in DNA: TGCGCCAGCAGCCAAGATGGGGTGGCAGGAAGAAGACAAGAGACCCAGTACTTC.

The V call is TRBV5-1, the J call TRBJ2-1, with D maybe TRBD2 (6 bases). The CDR3 loop spans 14 amino acids. Germline CDR1 reads SGHRS; CDR2 reads YFSETQ. V lost 0 bases and J lost 7, with 11 bases in between. The CDR3 bases are TGCGCCAGCAGCTTGGATGGCGGGGCAAATGAGCAGTTCTTC. Amino acid sequence: CASSLDGGANEQFF.

The chain joins TRBV9 to TRBJ2-1; D ambiguous. This CDR3 is 15 amino acids long. Germline CDR1 SGDLS, CDR2 YYNGEE. Trimming shortened V by 0 bases and J by 3 bases, and 10 bases separated the two germline ends. CDR3 in amino acids: CASSVALLNYNEQFF. The CDR3 DNA sequence: TGTGCCAGCAGCGTAGCTTTACTCAACTACAATGAGCAGTTCTTC.

The chain combines TRBV12-3 or TRBV12-4 with TRBJ2-2; 15 bases line up with TRBD2. The CDR3 covers 18 residues. V shed 6 bases, J shed 5 bases, and the junction held 10 bases outside the gene matches. The CDR3 spells CASSQGLAGGRGTGELFF. The CDR3, as DNA: TGTGCCAGCAGCCAGGGACTAGCGGGAGGCCGGGGAACCGGGGAGCTGTTTTTT.

The chain uses TRBV11-2 and TRBJ2-6, with D perhaps TRBD1 (6 bases). Germline-derived CDR1 and CDR2 are SGHAT and FQNNGV. Trimming left V 2 bases short and J 0 bases short, with 8 bases between. The CDR3 loop spans 16 amino acids. CDR3 in amino acids: CASSLRQASGANVLTF. CDR3 DNA sequence: TGTGCCAGCAGCTTAAGACAGGCCTCTGGGGCCAACGTCCTGACTTTC.

The rearrangement links TRBV9 to TRBJ2-6, with D unresolved. The germline gives CDR1 SGDLS, CDR2 YYNGEE. V gave up 3 bases and J gave up 2 bases, with 9 bases separating them. The CDR3 covers 15 residues. The DNA of the CDR3 is TGTGCCAGCAGCGCCAGACCAGCTGGGGCCAACGTCCTGACTTTC. This translates into CASSARPAGANVLTF. Using reference TRBV9 and TRBJ2-6 for the parts outside the CDR3, the full variable domain is DSGVTQTPKHLITATGQRVTLRCSPRSGDLSVYWYQQSLDQGLQFLIQYYNGEERAKGNILERFSAQQFPDLHSELNLSSLELGDSALYFCASSARPAGANVLTFGAGSRLTVL.

This clonotype was seen a handful of times. This chain joins TRBV7-7 and TRBJ2-1; the match to TRBD2 covers 11 bases. This CDR3 has 18 amino acids. Losses at the gene ends were 5 bases for V and 4 bases for J; bases not matched to a gene: 13. Germline-derived CDR1 and CDR2 are SSHAT and FNYEAQ (reference sequence). Here the CDR3 reads CASSPTYASGGQYNEQFF. CDR3 in DNA: TGTGCCAGCAGCCCCACATACGCTAGCGGGGGGCAATACAATGAGCAGTTCTTC.

This clonotype has only one observation. This chain joins TRBV29-1 and TRBJ1-2; no clear D gene. From germline, CDR1 is SQVTM and CDR2 ANQGSEA. Trimming stripped 3 bases from V and 2 bases from J, with 10 bases between. This CDR3 has 13 amino acids. CDR3 sequence: CSVEDWSNYGYTF. CDR3 nucleotide sequence: TGCAGCGTTGAGGACTGGAGCAACTATGGCTACACCTTC.

This clonotype was recorded a few times. This sequence joins TRBV6-4 and TRBJ2-1; 11 nucleotides agree with TRBD1. V lost 2 bases, J lost 6 bases, and 0 bases stayed unmatched. Germline V gives CDR1 MRHNA, CDR2 SNTAGT. The CDR3 consists of 14 residues. DNA of the CDR3: TGTGCCAGCAGTGACGGGACAGGGGGCAATGAGCAGTTCTTC. Its translation is CASSDGTGGNEQFF.

V gene TRBV7-9 combines with J gene TRBJ1-6; D ambiguous. V lost 1 base and J lost 10, with 8 bases in between. CDR1 and CDR2 from the germline V gene are SEHNR and FQNEAQ (reference sequence). The CDR3 has 13 residues. CDR3 nucleotides: TGTGCCAGCAGCTTAGAGGGTATCTCACCCCTCCACTTT. Translated: CASSLEGISPLHF.

The chain is built from TRBV7-9 and TRBJ2-7; D not certain. The V end lost 4 bases, the J end lost 4 bases, and 11 bases lay between the germline ends. CDR1 is SEHNR and CDR2 is FQNEAQ in the germline V gene (reference sequence). CDR3 length: 13 amino acids. The CDR3 DNA reads TGTGCCAGCAGCTCCGGACCCCTTTACGAGCAGTACTTC. Translating it yields CASSSGPLYEQYF.

In its sample, this clonotype was seen a few times. The CDR3 sequence is CASSYSFVRTGGTGANVLTF. CDR3 sequence (DNA): TGTGCCAGCAGTTACTCGTTCGTGAGGACAGGGGGAACTGGGGCCAACGTCCTGACTTTC. The rearrangement uses TRBV6-5 and TRBJ2-6, with 10 positions matching TRBD1. Germline CDR1 and CDR2: MNHEY and SVGAGI. V dropped 0 bases and J dropped 2; count of bases not matched to a gene: 10. CDR3 length equals 20 residues.

V gene TRBV5-1 combines with J gene TRBJ2-7; D remains unclear. Germline CDR1 reads SGHRS; CDR2 reads YFSETQ. V was shortened by 4 bases and J by 3 bases, with 17 bases between the two germline ends. The CDR3 extends over 15 amino acids. The chain's CDR3 is CASSPSRQAFYEQYF. CDR3 bases: TGCGCCAGCAGCCCGTCTAGGCAGGCGTTCTACGAGCAGTACTTC.

This clonotype came up once. This chain connects TRBV7-6 to TRBJ1-1, with 7 bases aligning to TRBD1. Trimming cost V 5 bases and J 6 bases; bases outside gene matches: 6. Germline V gene lookup returns CDR1 SGHVS and CDR2 FNYEAQ. This CDR3 is 13 amino acids long. The CDR3 DNA sequence: TGTGCCAGCAGCCCATCGACAGGGTCTGAAGCTTTCTTT. Protein product: CASSPSTGSEAFF. Drawing the rest from reference TRBV7-6 and TRBJ1-1, the complete variable domain is GAGVSQSPRYKVTKRGQDVALRCDPISGHVSLYWYRQALGQGPEFLTYFNYEAQQDKSGLPNDRFSAERPEGSISTLTIQRTEQRDSAMYRCASSPSTGSEAFFGQGTRLTVV.

This chain uses TRBV6-6 with TRBJ2-1; no firm D call. The CDR3 extends over 15 amino acids. Germline V gene sequence: CDR1 MNHNY, CDR2 SVGAGI (reference sequence). Between the trimmed V and J ends, which lost 6 bases and 7 bases, there was a span of 19 bases. The CDR3 spells CASRTGRISGNEQFF. The DNA of the CDR3 is TGTGCCAGCAGGACCGGGCGGATTTCTGGGAATGAGCAGTTCTTC.

The rearrangement links TRBV4-1 to TRBJ2-7; 9 nucleotides line up with TRBD1. The J call could be wrong; TRBJ2-5 is a better fit for the DNA end. CDR3 length equals 15 residues. Germline V lookup: CDR1 MGHRA, CDR2 YSYEKL. The CDR3: CASSQETGGAETQYF. The CDR3 DNA follows: TGCGCCAGCAGCCAAGAAACAGGGGGCGCGGAGACCCAGTACTTC.